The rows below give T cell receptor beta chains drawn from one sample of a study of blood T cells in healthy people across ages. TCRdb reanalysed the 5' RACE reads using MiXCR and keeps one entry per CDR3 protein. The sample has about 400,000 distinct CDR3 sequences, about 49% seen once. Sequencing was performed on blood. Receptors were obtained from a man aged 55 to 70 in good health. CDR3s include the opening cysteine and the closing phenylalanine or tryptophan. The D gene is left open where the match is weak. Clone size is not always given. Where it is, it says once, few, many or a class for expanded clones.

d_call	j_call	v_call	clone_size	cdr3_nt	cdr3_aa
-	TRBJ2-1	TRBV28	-	TGTGCCAGCCCCCCTTTGTATAGCGGCTACAATGAGCAGTTCTTC	CASPPLYSGYNEQFF
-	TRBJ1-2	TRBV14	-	TGTGCCAGCAGCCAAGTAGGCCCCTATGGCTACACCTTC	CASSQVGPYGYTF
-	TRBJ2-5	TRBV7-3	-	TGTGCCAGCAGCCCAAGCACTCGAGAGACCCAGTACTTC	CASSPSTRETQYF
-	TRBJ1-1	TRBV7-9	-	TGTGCCAGCAGCTCGGGCGGGGGCTTGAACACTGAAGCTTTCTTT	CASSSGGGLNTEAFF
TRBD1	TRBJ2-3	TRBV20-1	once	TGCAGTGCTAGAGCCCGCGGACAGGCCTCAGATACGCAGTATTTT	CSARARGQASDTQYF
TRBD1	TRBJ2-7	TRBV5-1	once	TGCGCCAGCAGCTGTCCGGACAGGGAATACTACGAGCAGTACTTC	CASSCPDREYYEQYF
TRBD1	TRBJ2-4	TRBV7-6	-	TGTGCCAGCAGCTTTAGACAGGGGGGACAAAACATTCAGTACTTC	CASSFRQGGQNIQYF
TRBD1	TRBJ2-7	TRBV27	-	TGTGCCAGCAGGGGCCCCTCTGACAGGGGCGCTCTCGGAAACGAGCAGTACTTC	CASRGPSDRGALGNEQYF
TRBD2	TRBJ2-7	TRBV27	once	TGTGCCAGCGGGCTAGCGGGAGGGCTCTACGAGCAGTACTTC	CASGLAGGLYEQYF
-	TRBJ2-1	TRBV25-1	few	TGTGCCAGCAGTGAGGCCCGAGTTGGTGAGCAGTTCTTC	CASSEARVGEQFF
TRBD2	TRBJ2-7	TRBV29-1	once	TGCAGCGTTCTTGGCGGGAGGGAAGCCTACAACGAGCAGTACTTC	CSVLGGREAYNEQYF
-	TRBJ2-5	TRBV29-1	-	TGCAGCGTTGAGAGAGGAGAGACCCAGTACTTC	CSVERGETQYF
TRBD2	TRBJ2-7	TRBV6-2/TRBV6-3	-	TGTGCCAGCAGGGGGATGCCCGGGACTAGCGGGAGGTTCCCCAAATCCTACAATGAGCAGTACTTC	CASRGMPGTSGRFPKSYNEQYF
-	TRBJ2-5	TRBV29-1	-	TGCAGCGCCACAGAGATCCAGGAGACCCAGTACTTC	CSATEIQETQYF
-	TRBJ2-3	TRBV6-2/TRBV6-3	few	TGTGCCAGCAGCAACCCGGGGGATACGCAGTATTTT	CASSNPGDTQYF
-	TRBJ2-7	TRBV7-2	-	TGTGCCAGCAGTCAAGGCGGAAGCCTCTACGAGCAGTACTTC	CASSQGGSLYEQYF
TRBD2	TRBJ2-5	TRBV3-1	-	TGTGCCAGCAGTCGATTTCTAGCGGGAGAAGAGACCCAGTACTTC	CASSRFLAGEETQYF
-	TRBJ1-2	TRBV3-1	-	TGTGCCAGCAGCCATAGGAGCGGCGGGGGCTACACCTTC	CASSHRSGGGYTF
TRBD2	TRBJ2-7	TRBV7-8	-	TGTGCCAGCAGCTTAGTGGGTAGCGGGGGCTACGAGCAGTACTTC	CASSLVGSGGYEQYF
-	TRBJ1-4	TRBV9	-	TGTGCCAGCAGCGTAGGAGTGACATCAACTAATGAAAAACTGTTTTTT	CASSVGVTSTNEKLFF
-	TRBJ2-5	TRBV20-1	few	TGCAGTGCTAATTGGATGGAGACCCAGTACTTC	CSANWMETQYF
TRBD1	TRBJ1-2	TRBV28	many	TGTGCCAGCAGTTCCCTGGGACAGGGGGGACTGACGCACGGCTACACCTTC	CASSSLGQGGLTHGYTF
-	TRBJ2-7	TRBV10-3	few	TGTGCCATCAGTGGGGGGGCGGGTTCCTACGAGCAGTACTTC	CAISGGAGSYEQYF
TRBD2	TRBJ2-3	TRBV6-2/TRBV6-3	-	TGTGCCAGCAGTCAGGGACGAGCGGGGCCAGATACGCAGTATTTT	CASSQGRAGPDTQYF
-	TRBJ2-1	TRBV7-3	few	TGTGCCAGCAGTCCGAACCCCGGGGACAATGAGCAGTTCTTC	CASSPNPGDNEQFF
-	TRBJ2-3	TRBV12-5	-	TGTGCTAGTGGTTCAACTGACACTACAGGATCAGATACGCAGTATTTT	CASGSTDTTGSDTQYF
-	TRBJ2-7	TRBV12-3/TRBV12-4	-	TGTGCCAGCAGTTCAGTGAGAGGGGGGGAGCAGTACTTC	CASSSVRGGEQYF
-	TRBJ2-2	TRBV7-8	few	TGTGCCAGCAGCTTAGGAGGGGCTGACACCGGGGAGCTGTTTTTT	CASSLGGADTGELFF
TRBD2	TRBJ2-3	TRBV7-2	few	TGTGCCAGCAGCTTACGGAGCGGGATAAAAGATACGCAGTATTTT	CASSLRSGIKDTQYF
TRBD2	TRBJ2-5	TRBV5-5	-	TGTGCCAGCAGCTCCCAGACTAGCGGGTTCCAAGAGACCCAGTACTTC	CASSSQTSGFQETQYF
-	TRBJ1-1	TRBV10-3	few	TGTGCCATCAGTGAGTCGATTGGGATCACTGAAGCTTTCTTT	CAISESIGITEAFF
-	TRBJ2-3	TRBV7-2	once	TGTGCCAGCAGCTTAATTAGGGATACGCAGTATTTT	CASSLIRDTQYF
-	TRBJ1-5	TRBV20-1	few	TGCAGTGCTAGAAAGGGAGGTAGCAATCAGCCCCAGCATTTT	CSARKGGSNQPQHF